The 21 T cell receptor beta chains below all came from one sample that was sequenced in a study of CD8+CD57+ T cells in acquired aplastic anemia. CDR3 and TCR beta VDJ profiling relied on genomic DNA as the template. TCRdb re-called the reads with MiXCR, one entry per CDR3 protein. The data hold about 190,000 distinct CDR3 sequences, with 64% observed a single time. Sequencing used sorted CD4+, CD8+, or CD8+CD57+ T cells (not recorded which) from PBMCs. The source of these receptors is a human donor with severe aplastic anemia or a healthy control (not recorded which).

The J gene is TRBJ2-7, the V gene TRBV10-3, with 7 bases lining up with TRBD1. The CDR3 is 9 residues long. The germline V gene has CDR1 ENHRY and CDR2 SYGVKD. The CDR3 DNA sequence: TGTGCCATCAGTGAGGGGGGACAGGTC. This codes for CAISEGGQV.

Worth noting for this clonotype: One end of the junction does not line up with germline, which may come from a read error. This rearrangement joins TRBV15 to TRBJ1-6; tentative D call: TRBD1 (5 bases). The CDR3 covers 13 residues. Germline-derived CDR1 and CDR2 are LNHNV and YYDKDF (reference sequence). This chain's CDR3 is CATWDPPNPPLHF. The CDR3 region has the DNA TGTGCCACCTGGGACCCCCCTAATCCACCCCTCCACTTT.

J is TRBJ2-2 and V is TRBV7-6; D is undetermined. Germline lookup yields CDR1 SGHVS and CDR2 FNYEAQ. V was clipped by 1 base and J by 5 bases, with 11 bases between them. The CDR3 spans 15 residues. The CDR3 loop reads CASSLEAPRTGELFF. The CDR3 coding sequence is TGTGCCAGCAGCTTAGAGGCTCCACGGACCGGGGAGCTGTTTTTT.

Comment on this clonotype: Sequence at one end of the junction differs from germline and may be a read error. The V gene is TRBV6-5, the J gene TRBJ2-7, with 9 bases that match TRBD2. CDR3 size: 17 residues. The germline gives CDR1 MNHEY, CDR2 SVGAGI. The CDR3 sequence: CASSTLRASGESYEQYF. For the CDR3, the DNA is TGTGCCAGCAGTACCCTCCGGGCTAGCGGGGAGTCCTACGAGCAATACTTC.

A few counts support this clonotype. This chain joins TRBV29-1 and TRBJ1-2; unclear D gene. V shed 8 bases and J shed 1 base, with 11 bases lying between them. Germline CDR1 and CDR2: SQVTM and ANQGSEA. The CDR3 has 12 amino acids. CDR3 loop: CSSPRINYGYTF. The CDR3 DNA sequence: TGCAGCAGTCCGAGGATTAACTATGGCTACACCTTC.

The CDR3 coding sequence is TGTGCCAGTAGCCCGACAGGGGCCAAATCCGAAGAAGCTTTCTTT. Amino acid sequence: CASSPTGAKSEEAFF. The chain carries TRBV19 and TRBJ1-1, with TRBD1 identical over 8 bases. Germline V CDR1 and CDR2: LNHDA, SQIVND (reference sequence). The CDR3 is made up of 15 amino acids. J gave up 8 bases and V 6 bases, and 14 bases lay outside the gene matches.

The chain combines TRBV5-1 with TRBJ2-7; D is ambiguous. CDR1 SGHRS and CDR2 YFSETQ come from the germline V gene. The CDR3 covers 14 residues. V dropped 2 bases and J dropped 5 bases, with 14 bases sitting between them. CDR3 residues: CASSFRAVVDEQYF. As DNA, the CDR3 is TGCGCCAGCAGCTTTCGGGCGGTTGTAGACGAGCAGTACTTC.

To note about this clonotype: An end of the junction differs from the germline gene, which may be a read error. The J gene is TRBJ1-1, the V gene TRBV10-3; 7 nucleotides align to TRBD1. This CDR3 region has 16 residues. CDR1 and CDR2 (germline): ENHRY, SYGVKD. This chain's CDR3 is CAISGRGNVGNTEAFF. Here the CDR3 DNA reads TGTGCCATCAGTGGCAGGGGGAACGTGGGGAACACTGAGGCTTTCTTT.

This clonotype came up many times. This chain connects TRBV14 to TRBJ2-2, with TRBD2 matching over 13 bases. The length of the CDR3 is 18 residues. Germline CDR1 SGHDN, CDR2 FVKESK. Losses at the gene ends were 1 base for V and 3 bases for J; bases not matched to a gene: 5. CDR3 loop: CASSQVPTSGGYTGELFF. CDR3 coding DNA: TGTGCCAGCAGCCAAGTTCCGACTAGCGGGGGGTACACCGGGGAGCTGTTTTTT.

This clonotype has a count of ten or more. The V and J genes are TRBV4-1 and TRBJ2-3; TRBD2 is a possible D gene (6 bases). Trimming cost V 7 bases and J 4 bases, with 12 bases left between them. The CDR3 loop spans 13 amino acids. Germline CDR1 MGHRA, CDR2 YSYEKL. DNA of the CDR3: TGCGCCAGCACCCATCCGGGGGCAGATACGCAGTATTTT. The encoded protein is CASTHPGADTQYF.

This sequence joins TRBV7-2 and TRBJ2-5; D may be TRBD2 (6 bases). Trimming took off 2 bases at V and 1 base at J, with 8 bases between the two ends. Per germline, CDR1 SGHTA and CDR2 FQGNSA. CDR3 length: 14 amino acids. This CDR3 reads CASSLSSGQETQYF. The CDR3, as DNA: TGTGCCAGCAGCTTAAGTAGCGGCCAAGAGACCCAGTACTTC.

A remark on this clonotype: Possible read error: a much larger clone is one base away. This chain links TRBV5-1 with TRBJ2-1; D tentatively fits TRBD1 or TRBD2 (6 bases each). CDR1 is SGHRS, CDR2 YFSETQ, per germline. This CDR3 is built from 15 residues. DNA of the CDR3: TGCACCAGCACGCCTATCGGGGGCGTATACAATGAGCAGTTCTTC. Amino acids: CTSTPIGGVYNEQFF.

This clonotype was found many times. The chain carries TRBV6-6 and TRBJ2-5; no definite D call. From germline, CDR1 is MNHNY and CDR2 SVGAGI (reference sequence). The CDR3 is 11 amino acids. Trimming took off 2 bases at V and 7 bases at J, with 5 bases between the two ends. CDR3 sequence reads: CASSYKGTQYF. In DNA form, the CDR3 reads TGTGCCAGCAGTTACAAGGGGACCCAGTACTTC.

The table lists this clonotype with a count of one. The rearrangement joins TRBV7-8 to TRBJ2-3; D not certain. This CDR3 comprises 12 residues. Trimming removed 5 bases at V and 2 bases at J, with 5 bases between. Germline V gene sequence: CDR1 SGHVS, CDR2 FQNEAQ. CDR3 in amino acids: CASSGTTDTQYF. The CDR3 nucleotides are TGTGCCAGCAGCGGAACCACAGATACGCAGTATTTT. Based on the CDR3 plus reference TRBV7-8 and TRBJ2-3, the full variable domain is GAGVSQSPRYKVAKRGQDVALRCDPISGHVSLFWYQQALGQGPEFLTYFQNEAQLDKSGLPSDRFFAERPEGSVSTLKIQRTQQEDSAVYLCASSGTTDTQYFGPGTRLTVL.

This chain connects TRBV19 to TRBJ1-2, with D hard to call. Trimming left V 8 bases short and J 0 bases short, with 7 bases between. This CDR3 spans 12 amino acids. Per the germline V gene, CDR1 is LNHDA and CDR2 is SQIVND (reference sequence). The CDR3 here is CASSRANYGYTF. The CDR3 region has the DNA TGTGCCAGTTCCCGTGCTAACTATGGCTACACCTTC.

This clonotype turned up a few times. The V call is TRBV20-1, the J call TRBJ2-7; the match to TRBD2 covers 9 bases. In germline, CDR1 is DFQATT, CDR2 SNEGSKA (reference sequence). V shed 3 bases, J shed 0 bases, and the junction held 6 bases outside the gene matches. This CDR3 region has 15 residues. The CDR3 here is CSASGLALSSYEQYF. DNA of the CDR3: TGCAGTGCTAGTGGACTAGCGCTTAGCTCCTACGAGCAGTACTTC.

The gene calls are TRBV7-9 and TRBJ2-1; no clear D gene. CDR1 is SEHNR and CDR2 is FQNEAQ in the germline V gene (reference sequence). This CDR3 is built from 13 residues. V shed 5 bases and J shed 5 bases, with 10 bases lying between them. The chain's CDR3 is CASSALGNNEQFF. In nucleotides, the CDR3 is TGTGCCAGCAGCGCTCTGGGGAACAATGAGCAGTTCTTC.

Many counts were recorded for this clonotype. This sequence joins TRBV29-1 and TRBJ1-1, with D maybe TRBD1 (5 bases). The V gene lost 3 bases and the J gene lost 6 bases, with 17 bases spanning the gap. Germline V gene lookup returns CDR1 SQVTM and CDR2 ANQGSEA. This CDR3 has 14 residues. The CDR3 is CSVELGDRRPEAFF. DNA for the CDR3: TGCAGCGTTGAGTTGGGGGATCGGAGGCCTGAAGCTTTCTTT. The variable domain in full, with the rest retrieved from reference TRBV29-1 and TRBJ1-1, is SAVISQKPSRDICQRGTSLTIQCQVDSQVTMMFWYRQQPGQSLTLIATANQGSEATYESGFVIDKFPISRPNLTFSTLTVSNMSPEDSSIYLCSVELGDRRPEAFFGQGTRLTVV.

The chain joins TRBV19 to TRBJ2-5, with TRBD1 identical over 7 bases. Germline loops: CDR1 LNHDA, CDR2 SQIVND (reference sequence). The V gene end was trimmed by 3 bases and the J gene end by 4 bases; junction bases not matched to a gene: 5. The CDR3 covers 14 residues. CDR3 nucleotide sequence: TGTGCCAGTAGTATCTACCGACAGGGAGAGACCCAGTACTTC. It codes for CASSIYRQGETQYF.

The chain uses TRBV29-1 and TRBJ1-2; maybe TRBD1 (6 bases). CDR1 SQVTM and CDR2 ANQGSEA come from the germline V gene. Trimming left V 6 bases short and J 4 bases short, with 18 bases between. This CDR3 spans 14 amino acids. Written as DNA, the CDR3 is TGCAGCGTCAGGACAGAAAAGGGAGGCTATGGCTACACCTTC. Its translation is CSVRTEKGGYGYTF.

The rearrangement uses TRBV15 and TRBJ1-1; no definite D call. The CDR3 covers 15 residues. Germline-derived CDR1 and CDR2 are LNHNV and YYDKDF (reference sequence). V was shortened by 0 bases and J by 1 base, with 9 bases between the two germline ends. CDR3 bases: TGTGCCACCAGCAGAGATCCATGGCGGAACACTGAAGCTTTCTTT. As protein: CATSRDPWRNTEAFF.